A selection of T cell receptor beta chains follows, all from one sample in a study of blood T cell repertoires in COVID-19. Measured with immunoSEQ multiplex PCR; TCRdb has only the in-frame clones, and not every one. The profile covers approximately 140,000 clones, with roughly 87% appearing a single time and about 4.2% taken by the ten largest. Sequences were obtained from peripheral blood. Receptors were obtained from a woman aged 55-75 years with active or convalescent COVID-19. CDR3s include the opening cysteine and the closing phenylalanine or tryptophan. The order of the fields is CDR3 protein, V gene.

CDR3 protein: CASSLERQEETQYF
V gene: TRBV5-1

CDR3 protein: CASSLPPKETQYF
V gene: TRBV7-9

CDR3 protein: CASSFPGMSYGYTF
V gene: TRBV7-2

CDR3 protein: CASSLALGTEETQYF
V gene: TRBV7-9

CDR3 protein: CASTRLSGNTIYF
V gene: TRBV12-3/TRBV12-4

CDR3 protein: CASSPLGGEGEKLFF
V gene: TRBV18

CDR3 protein: CASVPDGRNYGYTF
V gene: TRBV5-1

CDR3 protein: CASSMGAEGTPPLHF
V gene: TRBV19

CDR3 protein: CATSDFLGGGYTF
V gene: TRBV24-1

CDR3 protein: CASSYSQGAGEKLFF
V gene: TRBV6-5

CDR3 protein: CASSQGRLADYNEQFF
V gene: TRBV3-1/TRBV3-2

CDR3 protein: CASWGGGTEAFF
V gene: TRBV4-1

CDR3 protein: CASNRLGTYEQYF
V gene: TRBV6-5

CDR3 protein: CAISEGRTNEKLFF
V gene: TRBV10-3

CDR3 protein: CASSTPTGFHEQYF
V gene: TRBV7-2

CDR3 protein: CASKRGILYEQYF
V gene: TRBV6-6

CDR3 protein: CASSEQGRDQPQHF
V gene: TRBV6-1

CDR3 protein: CASSQHLYAGTGGVGQFF
V gene: TRBV14

CDR3 protein: CASSSGQGARSTNYGYTF
V gene: TRBV12-1

CDR3 protein: CASSDFLGQGVSYNSPLHF
V gene: TRBV2

CDR3 protein: CAISESPGWDTIYF
V gene: TRBV10-3

CDR3 protein: CASSLELFTEAFF
V gene: TRBV7-8

CDR3 protein: CASSMGQGKAFF
V gene: TRBV19

CDR3 protein: CASSLGPEDPSPLHF
V gene: TRBV19

CDR3 protein: CAWSLHSGGFNEQFF
V gene: TRBV30

CDR3 protein: CASSFRYQETQYF
V gene: TRBV12-3/TRBV12-4

CDR3 protein: CASSQDKSLGIPTNYGYTF
V gene: TRBV4-3

CDR3 protein: CASSQPSSGNTIYF
V gene: TRBV4-3

CDR3 protein: CASPGLASAYEQFF
V gene: TRBV2

CDR3 protein: CASSPPTHNTQYF
V gene: TRBV18

CDR3 protein: CASSQDLAGGLSIYNEQFF
V gene: TRBV3-1/TRBV3-2

CDR3 protein: CASTGGMSDTQYF
V gene: TRBV2

CDR3 protein: CASNLVGGQAFF
V gene: TRBV2

CDR3 protein: CASSPRTSEETQYF
V gene: TRBV5-1

CDR3 protein: CASSPARRTGLSEQYF
V gene: TRBV5-8

CDR3 protein: CAWRQGLYTF
V gene: TRBV30

CDR3 protein: CASSSIIFTGVNTEAFF
V gene: TRBV5-5

CDR3 protein: CASSEAGGNEQFF
V gene: TRBV25-1

CDR3 protein: CASSHPRGQVGEKLFF
V gene: TRBV4-1

CDR3 protein: CASSETGVFGETQYF
V gene: TRBV25-1

CDR3 protein: CASSYWAGTEAFF
V gene: TRBV27